This T cell receptor beta chain was recovered during a study of T-cell reconstitution after alpha-beta-depleted transplantation in children. Overall study findings and caveats: Several hundred graft clones that had expanded were reportedly the source of alpha-beta T cells about two months after transplant. Hyperexpanded clones declined; after one year, newly produced T cells mostly supplied diversity. Where some patients showed high TCRbeta diversity at day 60, it came from recipient T cells and thymic progenitors that had survived.

Notes on this clonotype: Its matching antigen is unknown.

The CDR3 runs to 15 residues. After removal of 6 bases from V and 5 bases from J, the junction contained 9 bases not matched to a gene. As it was prepared, the TCRbeta library received unique molecular identifiers. TCRdb itself ran the PCR reads through MiXCR, one entry per CDR3 protein. The data hold around 130,000 distinct CDR3 sequences, with roughly 10% observed a single time. The rearrangement uses TRBV12-3 or TRBV12-4 and TRBJ2-1, with 8 bases lining up with TRBD1. The source of this sequence is a girl under two years old who had a stem cell transplant for combined immunodeficiency, so the T cells may come from the graft donor. This sample comprised PBMCs, mostly from graft donor cells, obtained 180 days after TCRalphabeta/CD19-depleted stem cell transplant. The CDR3 nucleotides read TGTGCCAGCAGATACCGGGACAGGATAAACAATGAGCAGTTCTTC. Its translation is CASRYRDRINNEQFF.